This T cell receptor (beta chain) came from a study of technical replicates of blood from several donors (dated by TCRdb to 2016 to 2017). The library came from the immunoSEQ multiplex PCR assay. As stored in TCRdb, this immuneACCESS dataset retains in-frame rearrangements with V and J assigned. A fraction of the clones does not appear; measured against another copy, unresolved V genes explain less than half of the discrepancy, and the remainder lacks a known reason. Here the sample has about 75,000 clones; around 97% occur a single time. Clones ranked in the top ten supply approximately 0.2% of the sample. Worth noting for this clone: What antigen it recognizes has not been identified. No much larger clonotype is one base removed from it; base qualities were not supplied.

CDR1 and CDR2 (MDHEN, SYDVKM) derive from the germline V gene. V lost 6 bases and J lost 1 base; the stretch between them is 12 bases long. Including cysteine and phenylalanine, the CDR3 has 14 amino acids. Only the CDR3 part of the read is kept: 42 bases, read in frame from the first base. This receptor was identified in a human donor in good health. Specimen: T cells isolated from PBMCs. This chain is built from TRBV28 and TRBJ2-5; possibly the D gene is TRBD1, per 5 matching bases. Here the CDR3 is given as CASSRDRTQETQYF. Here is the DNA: TGTGCCAGCAGCAGGGATCGTACCCAAGAGACCCAGTACTTC.